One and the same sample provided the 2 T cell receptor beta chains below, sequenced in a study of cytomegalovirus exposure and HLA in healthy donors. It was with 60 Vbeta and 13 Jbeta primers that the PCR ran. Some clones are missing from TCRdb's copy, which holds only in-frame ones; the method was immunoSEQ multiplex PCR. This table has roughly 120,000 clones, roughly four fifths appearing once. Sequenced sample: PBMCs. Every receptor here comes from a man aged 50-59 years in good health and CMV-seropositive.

The chain's CDR3 is CASRLRGGPYEQYF. The CDR3 DNA reads TGTGCCAGCAGACTTAGGGGGGGCCCCTACGAGCAGTACTTC. The chain employs TRBV28 and TRBJ2-7; a possible D gene is TRBD2 (7 bases). Germline CDR1 and CDR2: MDHEN and SYDVKM. The V end was cut by 6 bases, the J end by 2 bases, with 14 bases between. The CDR3 covers 14 residues.

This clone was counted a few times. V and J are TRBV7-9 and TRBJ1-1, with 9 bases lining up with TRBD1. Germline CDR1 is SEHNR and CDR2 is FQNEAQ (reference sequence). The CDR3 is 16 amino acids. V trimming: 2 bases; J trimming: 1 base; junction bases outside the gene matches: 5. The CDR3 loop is CASSLRQGVSNTEAFF. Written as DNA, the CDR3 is TGTGCCAGCAGCTTACGACAGGGGGTATCGAACACTGAAGCTTTCTTT.